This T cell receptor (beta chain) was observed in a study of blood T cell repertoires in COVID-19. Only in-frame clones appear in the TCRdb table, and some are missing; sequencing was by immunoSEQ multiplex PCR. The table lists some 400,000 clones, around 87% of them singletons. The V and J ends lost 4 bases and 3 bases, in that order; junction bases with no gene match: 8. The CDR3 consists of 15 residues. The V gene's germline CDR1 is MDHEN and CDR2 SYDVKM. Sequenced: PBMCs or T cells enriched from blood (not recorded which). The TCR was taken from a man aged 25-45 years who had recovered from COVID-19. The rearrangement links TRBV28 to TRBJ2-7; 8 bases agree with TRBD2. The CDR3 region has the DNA TGTGCCAGCAGTTCACCTAGCGGGCCTAACTACGAGCAGTACTTC. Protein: CASSSPSGPNYEQYF.